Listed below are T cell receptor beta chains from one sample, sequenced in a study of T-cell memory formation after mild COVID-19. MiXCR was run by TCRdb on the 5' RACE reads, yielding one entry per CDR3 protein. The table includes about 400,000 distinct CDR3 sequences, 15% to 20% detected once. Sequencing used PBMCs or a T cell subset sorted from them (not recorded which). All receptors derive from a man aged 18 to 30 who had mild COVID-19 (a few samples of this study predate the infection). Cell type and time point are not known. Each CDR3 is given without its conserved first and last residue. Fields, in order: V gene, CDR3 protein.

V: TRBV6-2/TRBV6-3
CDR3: ASRLLPWTGTEAF

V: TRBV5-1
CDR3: ASSLPWSGPGELF

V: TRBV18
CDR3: ASSPQALGANVLT

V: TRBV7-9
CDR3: ASSLPDRENQPQH

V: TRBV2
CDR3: ASKGNQETQY

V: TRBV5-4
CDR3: ASSQGVGDQPQH

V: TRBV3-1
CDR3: ASSHAAGGEKLF

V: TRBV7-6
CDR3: ASRGTGGYNEQF

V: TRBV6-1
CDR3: ASSFERSDTQY

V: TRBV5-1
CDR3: ASSLAIGLPGETQY

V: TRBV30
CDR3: AWAVFRAQGYT

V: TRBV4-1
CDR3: ASSRPGGQNTGELF

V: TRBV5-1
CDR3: ASSLSPGQETSPLH

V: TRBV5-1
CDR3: ASSWGSKGVSTEAF

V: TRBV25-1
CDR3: ASSDSRGGSYNSPLH

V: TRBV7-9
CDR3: ASSPTRDRDEQF

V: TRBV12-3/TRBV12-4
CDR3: ARLLGLAGGGGTDTQY

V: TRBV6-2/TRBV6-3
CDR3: ASSYQLAGGSTPWQF

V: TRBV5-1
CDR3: ASSGADTQY

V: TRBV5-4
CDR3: ASSLEFDTQY

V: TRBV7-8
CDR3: ASSLPAPNIQY

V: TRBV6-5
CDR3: ASRRDRETEAF

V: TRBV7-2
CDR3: ASSLVGPSYGYT

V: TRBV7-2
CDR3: ASSFWRGIQY

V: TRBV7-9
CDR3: ASTTTGHNAEAF

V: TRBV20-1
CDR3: RAAGTDTQY

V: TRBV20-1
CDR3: SARWTGGMYEQY

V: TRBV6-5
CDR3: ASSYGGGRALNEQF

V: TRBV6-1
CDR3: ASTPGQRTEAF

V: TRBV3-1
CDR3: ASSRRGYTEAF

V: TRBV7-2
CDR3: ASSSGQGAGGTEAF

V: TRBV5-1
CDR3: ASSWGTGQETQY

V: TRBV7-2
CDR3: ASSLELGPADTQY

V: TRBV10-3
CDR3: AISEVGNTEAF

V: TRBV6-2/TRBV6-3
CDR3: ASYTHRGPVEQY